This TCR beta chain was identified during a study of blood T cell repertoires in COVID-19. About the research overall: Sites across the United States, Italy and Spain contributed samples from acute and convalescent COVID-19. T cells, B-cell-depleted T cells, or PBMCs provided the cDNA or gDNA that served as material.

Original analysis: Amplifying reference gene primers gave estimates of nucleated cell counts. TCRdb's table, derived via immunoSEQ multiplex PCR, lists solely in-frame clones and lacks some. D and trimming were read from the DNA, whereas the V and J calls and clone size are those reported in that table. The table lists under 95,000 clones, about 89% of them singletons. Per germline, CDR1 MDHEN and CDR2 SYDVKM. V lost 1 base to trimming and J lost 9 bases, with 19 bases between them. CDR3 size: 16 residues. Sequenced: peripheral blood. The TCR comes from a human donor with acute or convalescent COVID-19. The donor label of this sample is uncertain. The chain couples TRBV28 to TRBJ2-1; D may be TRBD1 (5 bases). Here the CDR3 reads CASSLSPGQGKGEQFF. CDR3 bases: TGTGCCAGCAGTTTATCCCCTGGGCAGGGAAAGGGTGAGCAGTTCTTC.